A single sample is the source of the 4 T cell receptor beta chains below, sequenced in a study of blood T cell repertoires in COVID-19. Repertoires were generated with immunoSEQ multiplex PCR, while TCRdb's copy carries only in-frame clones and drops some. The sample includes around 320,000 clones, approximately 88% of them seen just once. Sample: peripheral blood. Source of these receptors: a woman aged 30 to 39 who had recovered from COVID-19.

The chain couples TRBV7-8 to TRBJ2-3; D is perhaps TRBD2 (6 bases). The germline gives CDR1 SGHVS, CDR2 FQNEAQ. The V gene lost 1 base and the J gene lost 5 bases, with 13 bases spanning the gap. The CDR3 contains 15 residues. CDR3 nucleotide sequence: TGTGCCAGCAGCTTAGGGACCCCGGGAGTAGATACGCAGTATTTT. Its protein product is CASSLGTPGVDTQYF.

V is TRBV7-9 and J is TRBJ1-4; D perhaps matches TRBD1 (6 bases). The CDR3 length is 15 residues. The V and J ends lost 5 bases and 3 bases respectively, with 13 bases between them. Germline V gene lookup returns CDR1 SEHNR and CDR2 FQNEAQ (reference sequence). DNA for the CDR3: TGTGCCAGCAGCACCAACAGGGCGGCTAATGAAAAACTGTTTTTT. Its translation is CASSTNRAANEKLFF.

The rearrangement links TRBV11-3 to TRBJ2-1; D may be TRBD2 (5 bases). Trimming removed 2 bases at V and 8 bases at J, with 10 bases between. CDR1 is SGHNT and CDR2 is YENEEA in the germline V gene. The CDR3 has 13 amino acids. This CDR3 is CASSLLVGDEQFF. DNA of the CDR3: TGTGCCAGCAGCTTATTGGTGGGAGATGAGCAGTTCTTC.

The CDR3 DNA is TGTGCCAGCTTCCAAGATTGGACAGGGGTTGGGAACACTGAAGCTTTCTTT. Translation gives CASFQDWTGVGNTEAFF. The chain combines TRBV7-2 with TRBJ1-1, with TRBD1 matching 9 bases. Per the germline V gene, CDR1 is SGHTA and CDR2 is FQGNSA. The CDR3 runs 17 residues. Trimming took 8 bases from V and 1 from J; bases not matched to a gene: 14.